This T cell receptor beta chain was sequenced for a study of T cell responses to AZD1222 COVID-19 vaccine (dated by TCRdb to about 2021). Regarding the research as a whole: Because spike-specific TCR depth and breadth did not differ between the two schedules, AZD1222 recipients who got a second dose at roughly 4 weeks were pooled with those who got a second dose at roughly 12 weeks. A total of under 250 trial participants underwent TCR sequencing, of whom more than 200 had received two doses of AZD1222 and approximately 26 had received two doses of the MenACWY control vaccine. Enrollment into the trials was organized by age into subgroups of 18-55, 56-69 and 70-plus years, and those subgroups contained 148, 28 and 57 TCR-sequenced participants, respectively.

Findings and caveats that apply to the study as a whole: Only six AZD1222 recipients were SARS-CoV-2 seropositive at baseline, limiting conclusions about previously exposed vaccinees. Spike-specific TCR breadth and depth rose significantly after two AZD1222 doses compared with day 0 and with MenACWY recipients. Reportedly, almost half of the unique spike-specific TCRs recognized epitopes lying outside the regions that are mutated in the B.1.351 and B.1.1.7 variants. Participants were mostly white British and included more females than males, and it was suggested by the authors that clonal diversity may have been underestimated. Vaccine-associated CD4 TCRs spanned the whole spike protein, with dominant responses in regions 160-218 and 743-854. Because no day 14 peak-response samples were available, the repertoires could be characterized only after the peak T cell response. The 56-69-year group was small, and its depth increase did not reach significance, likely because of low power.

As concerns this clone: This receptor's antigen is unknown. No base qualities exist here, and no much larger clone lies one base off it.

In the paper's terms, the time point label means: baseline before first vaccination. Vaccinee samples came from UK trials COV001 and COV002, including a single-blind randomized controlled phase 2/3 trial of AZD1222 (ChAdOx1 nCoV-19) in healthy adults. Trial participant PBMC samples were collected at day 0 and day 28 after the second dose for TCRbeta chain sequencing. The CDR3 regions of human TCRbeta chains were analyzed by immunosequencing. The authors' pipeline ran thus. Repertoire TCRs were matched against a reference library of SARS-CoV-2-specific TCRs generated with the MIRA antigen-specificity platform. Breadth was defined as the fraction of unique TCRs that were SARS-CoV-2-associated, and depth was defined as the fraction of total T cells that were SARS-CoV-2-associated. Using the MIRA data, each spike-specific TCR was assigned both to the spike region to which the TCR was reactive and to a CD4 or CD8 class. Log10-transformed breadth and depth values were compared by one-way ANOVA with Sidak's multiple comparisons tests. The immuneACCESS repertoire file appears here via TCRdb, limited to in-frame rearrangements. These files lack a portion of the clones; in checked studies, under half of the deficit traces to unresolved V genes, and the cause of the others is not known. Clonal size and the V and J genes are those of that table, whereas D and trimming came from the DNA. Recorded for this sample are approximately 150,000 clones; about 90% of them occurred a single time. The top ten clones comprise roughly 5% of the sample.

CDR1 is given as MNHEY and CDR2 as SVGAGI, both from the germline V gene. V sheds 2 bases and J sheds 2 bases, leaving 13 bases between their ends. From cysteine to phenylalanine, the CDR3 is 15 amino acids long. The read is trimmed to its CDR3 DNA, 45 bases read in frame from base 1. The sequence came from an adult in good health. The sequence joins TRBV6-5 to TRBJ2-7; the D gene is possibly TRBD1, with 6 bases matching. The sample was peripheral blood, taken on day 0 of AZD1222 vaccination. The DNA is as follows: TGTGCCAGCAGTTACGGGGGCAGGAGCACCTACGAGCAGTACTTC. Its translation is CASSYGGRSTYEQYF.